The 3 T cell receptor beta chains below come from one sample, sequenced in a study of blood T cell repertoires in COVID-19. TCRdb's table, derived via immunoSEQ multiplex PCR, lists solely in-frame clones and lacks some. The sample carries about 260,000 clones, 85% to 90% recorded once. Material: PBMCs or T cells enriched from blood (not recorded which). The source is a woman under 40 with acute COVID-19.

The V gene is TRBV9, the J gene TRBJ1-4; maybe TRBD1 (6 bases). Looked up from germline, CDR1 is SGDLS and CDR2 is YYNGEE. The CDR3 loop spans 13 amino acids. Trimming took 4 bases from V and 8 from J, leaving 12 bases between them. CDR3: CASSRGGGEKLFF. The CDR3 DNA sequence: TGTGCCAGCAGCAGGGGGGGCGGCGAAAAACTGTTTTTT.

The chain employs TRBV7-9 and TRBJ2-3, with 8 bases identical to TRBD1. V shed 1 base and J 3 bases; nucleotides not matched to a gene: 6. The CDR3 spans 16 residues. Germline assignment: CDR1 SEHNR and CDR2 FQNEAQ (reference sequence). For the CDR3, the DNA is TGTGCCAGCAGCTTAGAAGGACAGGGTTTGACAGATACGCAGTATTTT. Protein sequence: CASSLEGQGLTDTQYF. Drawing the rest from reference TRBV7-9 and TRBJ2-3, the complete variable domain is DTGVSQNPRHKITKRGQNVTFRCDPISEHNRLYWYRQTLGQGPEFLTYFQNEAQLEKSRLLSDRFSAERPKGSFSTLEIQRTEQGDSAMYLCASSLEGQGLTDTQYFGPGTRLTVL.

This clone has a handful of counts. CDR3 sequence: CASSGQMTSGSTDTQYF. For the CDR3, the DNA is TGTGCCAGCAGCGGACAGATGACTAGCGGGAGCACAGATACGCAGTATTTT. The V gene is TRBV9, the J gene TRBJ2-3; TRBD2 matches 10 bases. The CDR3 length is 17 residues. V lost 3 bases and J lost 0; bases outside the gene matches: 7. In germline, CDR1 is SGDLS, CDR2 YYNGEE.